The next 8 T cell receptor beta chains were all read from a single sample in a study of shared clonotypes between healthy human individuals. Clones were sequenced by immunoSEQ multiplex PCR, and TCRdb holds only the in-frame ones, with some missing. The sample carries 730,000 or so clones, 60% to 80% recorded once. What was sequenced was memory CD4+ T cells sorted from blood. Noted subset: CD45RA-negative fraction. Receptor source: a woman in her twenties or thirties in good health.

The J gene is TRBJ2-1, the V gene TRBV6-5; 7 bases align to TRBD1. The CDR3 consists of 12 residues. Germline V lookup: CDR1 MNHEY, CDR2 SVGAGI. V dropped 8 bases and J dropped 8; count of bases not matched to a gene: 6. The CDR3 here is CASQDRVHEQFF. As DNA, the CDR3 is TGTGCCAGCCAAGACAGGGTCCATGAGCAGTTCTTC.

This clone was detected a few times. The chain joins TRBV27 to TRBJ1-5; unclear D gene. V was pared by 3 bases and J by 4 bases, with 7 bases between. The CDR3 totals 13 residues. The germline CDR1 and CDR2 sequences are MNHEY and SMNVEV (reference sequence). DNA of the CDR3: TGTGCCAGCAGTTTGAAGCGGAATCAGCCCCAGCATTTT. This translates into CASSLKRNQPQHF.

This chain uses TRBV14 with TRBJ1-2; D not certain. Germline lookup yields CDR1 SGHDN and CDR2 FVKESK. There are 13 residues in the CDR3. Trimming pared 4 bases from V and 2 bases from J, leaving 8 bases between. DNA of the CDR3: TGTGCCAGCAGCCCCGGACGGAACTATGGCTACACCTTC. As protein: CASSPGRNYGYTF.

The chain uses TRBV18 and TRBJ1-2, with D possibly being TRBD1 (6 bases). The CDR3 has 15 residues. Trimming left V 2 bases short and J 2 bases short, with 12 bases between. CDR1 and CDR2 (germline): KGHSH, LQKENI. CDR3: CASSPGSGENYGYTF. The CDR3 bases are TGTGCCAGCTCACCAGGGTCAGGGGAGAACTATGGCTACACCTTC.

The J gene is TRBJ2-2, the V gene TRBV19; the D call may be TRBD1 or TRBD2 (5 bases each). This CDR3 region has 16 residues. Germline CDR1 and CDR2: LNHDA and SQIVND (reference sequence). V lost 1 base and J 6 bases, leaving 15 bases between the germline ends. The CDR3 loop is CASSIGLGRGAGELFF. CDR3 bases: TGTGCCAGTAGTATAGGTCTCGGCCGGGGCGCCGGGGAGCTGTTTTTT.

In this sample, this clone turned up a few times. The rearrangement links TRBV6-1 to TRBJ1-2, with 12 bases fitting TRBD1. Trimming took 5 bases from V and 8 from J; bases not matched to a gene: 6. CDR1 is MNHNS, CDR2 SASEGT, per germline. The CDR3 extends over 14 amino acids. The CDR3 coding sequence is TGTGCCAGCAGTCCGGGACAGGGGGCGAAGGGCTACACCTTC. The encoded protein is CASSPGQGAKGYTF.

The chain couples TRBV5-1 to TRBJ1-1; TRBD1 agrees at 7 bases. The CDR3 loop spans 12 amino acids. With V trimmed by 4 bases and J by 8 bases, 5 bases remained unmatched. Germline V gives CDR1 SGHRS, CDR2 YFSETQ. The CDR3 loop is CASSSSGGEAFF. CDR3 coding DNA: TGCGCCAGCAGCAGTTCAGGGGGAGAAGCTTTCTTT.

The rearrangement uses TRBV19 and TRBJ1-5, with TRBD1 matching over 7 bases. The CDR3 is 16 amino acids. The V segment lost 3 bases and the J segment 4 bases; nucleotides outside the gene matches: 9. Germline lookup yields CDR1 LNHDA and CDR2 SQIVND (reference sequence). The CDR3 bases are TGTGCCAGTAGTATCGTGCGTGGGACAGCAAATCAGCCCCAGCATTTT. Translated: CASSIVRGTANQPQHF.